This is a list of T cell receptor beta chains from one sample in a study of Graves' ophthalmopathy and Graves' hyperthyroidism. TCRdb recomputed calls from the multiplex PCR reads with MiXCR, one row per CDR3 protein. The top ten hold more than 5.5% of the sample, which has 600,000 to 650,000 distinct CDR3 sequences, approximately 21% seen once. Material: peripheral blood. These receptors were collected from a woman between 18 and 29 years old with stable Graves' hyperthyroidism. Some clones in this sample may be carry-over from other donors' samples. CDR3s include the opening cysteine and the closing phenylalanine or tryptophan. A D gene is named only where the DNA matches it firmly. Rows give clone size only sometimes, using once, few, many, or a class for an expanded clone.

>TRBV11-2|TRBJ1-1|NA|NA
TGTGCCAGCAGCTTCCAGGGGTTGGGTTTTCTGAACACTGAAGCTTTCTTT
CASSFQGLGFLNTEAFF
>TRBV28|TRBJ1-2|NA|NA
TGTGCCAGCAGCCGGGACACCAAGGGATATGGCTACACCTTC
CASSRDTKGYGYTF
>TRBV12-3/TRBV12-4|TRBJ1-1|NA|many
TGTGCCAGCAGCCTTACTTTTGGGGGTGAAGCTTTCTTT
CASSLTFGGEAFF
>TRBV28|TRBJ2-7|NA|few
TGTGCCAGCAGTTTGGGGCCGATTTCCTACGAGCAGTACTTC
CASSLGPISYEQYF
>TRBV7-8|TRBJ2-7|NA|many
TGTGCCAGCAGCAAAACCAGGATAGGCACAGGTGAGCAGTACTTC
CASSKTRIGTGEQYF
>TRBV6-1|TRBJ2-5|NA|many
TGTGCCAGCTCCCCTCTTGTAGTGAAAGAGACCCAGTACTTC
CASSPLVVKETQYF
>TRBV6-9|TRBJ1-2|NA|many
TGTGCCAGCAGTTACCCAAGCCCAACTGGGGTGGAGACGTATGGCTACACCTTC
CASSYPSPTGVETYGYTF
>TRBV19|TRBJ1-5|NA|NA
TGTGCCAGTAAGGAATGGGGCAGCCTCTATAGCAATCAGCCCCAGCATTTT
CASKEWGSLYSNQPQHF
>TRBV28|TRBJ2-2|NA|many
TGTGCCAGTACTGACTCTAACACCGGGGAGCTGTTTTTT
CASTDSNTGELFF
>TRBV20-1|TRBJ2-7|TRBD1|many
TGCAGTGCTAGTGGTCCGACAGGGTCACCCTACGAGCAGTACTTC
CSASGPTGSPYEQYF
>TRBV19|TRBJ1-1|NA|many
TGTGCCAGTAATGATAGAGGGAACACTGAAGCTTTCTTT
CASNDRGNTEAFF
>TRBV27|TRBJ2-7|TRBD1|many
TGTGCCAGCAGTCTCACCGGGACAGGGGGCGAGCAGTACTTC
CASSLTGTGGEQYF
>TRBV28|TRBJ2-5|TRBD2|many
TGTGCCAGCAGCCAAATTGGGACGGGGGGGTCGGAGACCCAGTACTTC
CASSQIGTGGSETQYF
>TRBV5-1|TRBJ2-7|NA|many
TGCGCCAGCAGCTCCTCCGACAGAGAGCAGTACTTC
CASSSSDREQYF
>TRBV12-3/TRBV12-4|TRBJ1-1|TRBD1|many
TGTGCCAGCAGACTAACTTGGGACAGGGGCACTGAAGCTTTCTTT
CASRLTWDRGTEAFF
>TRBV6-1|TRBJ2-7|TRBD1|many
TGTGCCAGCAGGCCGGGACAGGGGATTTACGAGCAGTACTTC
CASRPGQGIYEQYF
>TRBV12-3/TRBV12-4|TRBJ1-1|TRBD1|NA
TGTGCCAGCAGTTGGGGGACAGGGGGAAGGACTGAAGCTTTCTTT
CASSWGTGGRTEAFF
>TRBV7-2|TRBJ1-6|TRBD1|few
TGTGCCAGCAGCTCCCGACCGGGACAGGGGGCTTCACCCCTCCACTTT
CASSSRPGQGASPLHF
>TRBV12-3/TRBV12-4|TRBJ1-1|NA|NA
TGTGCCAGCACCCTGGTGGGATGGGACACTGAAGCTTTCTTT
CASTLVGWDTEAFF
>TRBV7-2|TRBJ2-7|NA|many
TGTGCCAGCAGGTACGGGCTCGAGCAGTACTTC
CASRYGLEQYF
>TRBV6-1|TRBJ2-7|NA|many
TGTGCCAGCAGTGAAGGCCCGGGTTCCTACGAGCAGTACTTC
CASSEGPGSYEQYF
>TRBV27|TRBJ1-1|NA|NA
TGTGCCAGCAGTTTAGATGGGGGCGTGAACACTGAAGCTTTCTTT
CASSLDGGVNTEAFF
>TRBV7-9|TRBJ2-7|NA|many
TGTGCCAGCGAAAAGCAGGACGGTTACGAGCAGTACTTC
CASEKQDGYEQYF
>TRBV5-1|TRBJ1-1|NA|NA
TGCGCCAGCAGCTCGGGACAAAGCAGGTCTGGAGCTTTCTTT
CASSSGQSRSGAFF
>TRBV28|TRBJ2-5|TRBD1|many
TGTGCCAGCAGCAAACCCCTTCAACGGACAGGACAACAAGAGACCCAGTACTTC
CASSKPLQRTGQQETQYF
>TRBV24-1|TRBJ2-1|NA|few
TGTGCCACCAGTGATACGGACTGGAACAATGAGCAGTTCTTC
CATSDTDWNNEQFF
>TRBV15|TRBJ2-3|NA|NA
TGTGCCTCTTCTAGAGGACGGGGGATGGATACGCAGTATTTT
CASSRGRGMDTQYF
>TRBV12-3/TRBV12-4|TRBJ1-5|TRBD1|many
TGTGCCAGCAGTACGACAGGGTCAGGGAATCAGCCCCAGCATTTT
CASSTTGSGNQPQHF
>TRBV6-1|TRBJ2-7|NA|many
TGTGCCAGCAGCATCCTGGACAGCTCCTACGAGCAGTACTTC
CASSILDSSYEQYF
>TRBV3-1|TRBJ1-2|NA|NA
TGTGCCAGCAGCCAAGCCTCCAACTATGGCTACACCTTC
CASSQASNYGYTF
>TRBV12-3/TRBV12-4|TRBJ1-2|NA|many
TGTGCCAGCAGTTTAGGAGGGGGGTACAGGCGGAACTATGGCTACACCTTC
CASSLGGGYRRNYGYTF
>TRBV6-4|TRBJ1-2|NA|NA
TGTGCCAGCAGTGGCACCGGGGGCTACACCTTC
CASSGTGGYTF
>TRBV18|TRBJ1-2|NA|NA
TGTGCCAGCTCCCCAGGTCGTCAGGCCGCTCCCGCGGACTATGGCTACACCTTC
CASSPGRQAAPADYGYTF
>TRBV12-3/TRBV12-4|TRBJ1-2|TRBD1|few
TGTGCCAGCAGTCTCGGGACAGGGAGTGGCTACACCTTC
CASSLGTGSGYTF
>TRBV29-1|TRBJ1-2|TRBD1|many
TGCAGCGTGGTGACAGGGAACTATGGCTACACCTTC
CSVVTGNYGYTF
>TRBV2|TRBJ2-6|NA|NA
TGTGCCAGCCGGCCCAGTAGGACCCCTGGGGCCAACGTCCTGACTTTC
CASRPSRTPGANVLTF
>TRBV2|TRBJ1-1|NA|NA
TGTGCCAGCAGTGGGGGGCAAGCTTTCTTT
CASSGGQAFF
>TRBV19|TRBJ1-2|NA|NA
TGTGCCAGTAGTATAACGGAAGGGAGCTATGGCTACACCTTC
CASSITEGSYGYTF
>TRBV2|TRBJ1-1|NA|NA
TGTGCCAGCAGCGGGGATCAAACTGAAGCTTTCTTT
CASSGDQTEAFF
>TRBV5-1|TRBJ2-6|NA|many
TGCGCCAGCAGCCCGGGACGGACGCGTTTTGGAGGGGCCAACGTCCTGACTTTC
CASSPGRTRFGGANVLTF
>TRBV6-1|TRBJ1-2|NA|many
TGTGCCAGCAGTGCCTCGGGGGCCCCTGGCTACACCTTC
CASSASGAPGYTF
>TRBV3-1|TRBJ1-6|TRBD1|NA
TGTGCCAGCGGACCCAGGGGGAATTCACCCCTCCACTTT
CASGPRGNSPLHF
>TRBV4-3|TRBJ1-1|NA|many
TGCGCCAGCAGCCAGACCGGGACATTAAACACTGAAGCTTTCTTT
CASSQTGTLNTEAFF
>TRBV2|TRBJ1-2|NA|NA
TGTGCCAGCAGTGAACGAGGCTCGCGGCGTGGCTATGGCTACACCTTC
CASSERGSRRGYGYTF
>TRBV6-5|TRBJ2-5|TRBD2|many
TGTGCCAGCAGTATGGGACTAGCGGACTGGGAGACCCAGTACTTC
CASSMGLADWETQYF
>TRBV12-5|TRBJ2-2|NA|NA
TGTGCTAGTGGTTTCGAACCCCCGTTTACGTCGACCGGGGAGCTGTTTTTT
CASGFEPPFTSTGELFF
>TRBV24-1|TRBJ1-6|TRBD1|many
TGTGCCACCAGTGATGGACAGGAAGTGCATTCACCCCTCCACTTT
CATSDGQEVHSPLHF
>TRBV30|TRBJ1-6|TRBD1|many
TGTGCCTGCGATATCCCCGGGACAGGGTATTCACCCCTCCACTTT
CACDIPGTGYSPLHF
>TRBV12-3/TRBV12-4|TRBJ1-2|NA|many
TGTGCCAGCAGCCCCCCTAACTATGAACAGATCCAGGGCTACACCTTC
CASSPPNYEQIQGYTF